The 14 T cell receptor beta chains presented below share a single source sample, sequenced in a study of spatial heterogeneity in lung cancer. TCRdb recomputed calls from the 5' RACE reads with MiXCR, one row per CDR3 protein. The top ten clones hold 20% to 25% of a sample with tens of thousands of distinct CDR3 sequences, about 9.8% of them seen once. Stated time point: blood at routine non-recurrence follow-up after resection. The material sequenced was PBMCs, taken at follow-up. The receptors derive from a male donor with early-stage non-small cell lung cancer.

The chain carries TRBV5-1 and TRBJ2-1, with TRBD2 matching 8 bases. V lost 0 bases to trimming and J lost 6 bases; unmatched junction nucleotides: 14. Germline V gene data show CDR1 as SGHRS and CDR2 as YFSETQ. This CDR3 spans 18 amino acids. The CDR3 spells CASSLGSVAGSPGNEQFF. CDR3 bases: TGCGCCAGCAGCTTGGGGTCGGTAGCGGGGTCCCCCGGCAATGAGCAGTTCTTC.

This chain links TRBV5-1 with TRBJ1-1, with 8 bases lining up with TRBD1. CDR1 and CDR2 (germline): SGHRS, YFSETQ. CDR3 size: 15 residues. With V trimmed by 5 bases and J by 1 base, 7 bases remained unmatched. The CDR3 spells CASRSSGGANTEAFF. In DNA form, the CDR3 reads TGCGCCAGCAGGTCCTCAGGGGGCGCGAACACTGAAGCTTTCTTT.

The rearrangement joins TRBV15 to TRBJ2-7; D is undetermined. From germline, CDR1 is LNHNV and CDR2 YYDKDF (reference sequence). CDR3 size: 14 residues. V lost 0 bases to trimming and J lost 0 bases, with 6 bases between them. The CDR3 coding sequence is TGTGCCACCAGCAGAGATATTAGCTCCTACGAGCAGTACTTC. Translated, it gives CATSRDISSYEQYF.

There are many counts of this clonotype. The chain joins TRBV4-1 to TRBJ2-1; no definite D call. The length of the CDR3 is 19 residues. In germline, CDR1 is MGHRA, CDR2 YSYEKL. Trimming left V 4 bases short and J 8 bases short, with 30 bases between. CDR3 coding DNA: TGCGCCAGCAGCCCAAATACACGCAAAAGACAAAGCCTCGCCGATGAGCAGTTCTTC. As protein: CASSPNTRKRQSLADEQFF.

In its sample, this clonotype was seen many times. The rearrangement uses TRBV7-6 and TRBJ1-1, with 7 bases identical to TRBD1. The CDR3 extends over 14 amino acids. CDR1 is SGHVS, CDR2 FNYEAQ, per germline. V was clipped by 5 bases and J by 5 bases; unmatched bases: 8. For the CDR3, the DNA is TGTGCCAGCAGCGCCGCGCAGGGGGGGACTGAAGCTTTCTTT. The encoded protein is CASSAAQGGTEAFF. The full variable domain, rest sourced from reference TRBV7-6 and TRBJ1-1, is GAGVSQSPRYKVTKRGQDVALRCDPISGHVSLYWYRQALGQGPEFLTYFNYEAQQDKSGLPNDRFSAERPEGSISTLTIQRTEQRDSAMYRCASSAAQGGTEAFFGQGTRLTVV.

This clonotype came up many times. V and J are TRBV24-1 and TRBJ2-1, with D possibly matching TRBD2 (6 bases). The germline V gene has CDR1 KGHDR and CDR2 SFDVKD. The CDR3 extends over 16 amino acids. V lost 3 bases and J lost 9, with 20 bases in between. In DNA form, the CDR3 reads TGTGCCACCAGTGATCTGACTAGTCCGGTGGGTTGTGAGCAGTTCTTC. The encoded protein is CATSDLTSPVGCEQFF.

This clonotype showed up just a few times. This chain joins TRBV21-1 and TRBJ2-1. TRBV21-1 is flagged as a pseudogene. This CDR3 comprises 16 residues. CDR3 loop: CASSKEAGSSYNEQFF. The CDR3 region has the DNA TGTGCCAGCAGCAAAGAAGCAGGGAGCTCCTACAATGAGCAGTTCTTC.

This clonotype appeared many times. The rearrangement joins TRBV7-9 to TRBJ1-2; perhaps TRBD1 as D (6 bases). There are 16 residues in the CDR3. Trimming removed 1 base at V and 4 bases at J, with 16 bases between. The V gene's germline CDR1 is SEHNR and CDR2 FQNEAQ (reference sequence). The CDR3 loop is CASSLDTGSFGYGYTF. DNA for the CDR3: TGTGCCAGCAGCTTAGATACAGGGAGTTTCGGCTATGGCTACACCTTC.

There are many counts of this clonotype. The chain couples TRBV19 to TRBJ2-1, with 7 bases aligning to TRBD1. This CDR3 comprises 16 residues. With 5 bases clipped from V and 3 bases from J, the junction kept 10 bases outside the gene matches. The germline CDR1 and CDR2 sequences are LNHDA and SQIVND (reference sequence). The CDR3 coding sequence is TGTGCCAGTAGTCCTCTCACAGGGACAGACTACAATGAGCAGTTCTTC. Translated: CASSPLTGTDYNEQFF.

About this clonotype itself: A single base separates this from a much larger clone, so it may be a read error. The chain links TRBV10-2 to TRBJ2-7, with 7 bases fitting TRBD1. The CDR3 is 15 residues long. The V gene end was trimmed by 2 bases and the J gene end by 5 bases; junction bases not matched to a gene: 9. Per the germline V gene, CDR1 is WSHSY and CDR2 is SAAADI. CDR3 bases: TGCGCCAGCAGTGAGGCCGGACAGGTGAAGGACGAGCAGTACTTC. Translated: CASSEAGQVKDEQYF.

This clonotype has a count of ten or more. The chain recombines TRBV5-1 with TRBJ2-3; 8 nucleotides match TRBD1. There are 14 residues in the CDR3. The germline V gene has CDR1 SGHRS and CDR2 YFSETQ. With 3 bases clipped from V and 5 bases from J, the junction kept 5 bases outside the gene matches. The CDR3 reads CASSYGQGEDTQYF. As DNA, the CDR3 is TGCGCCAGCAGCTACGGACAGGGAGAAGATACGCAGTATTTT.

This clonotype was counted ten times or more. This chain uses TRBV29-1 with TRBJ1-4; the match to TRBD1 covers 11 bases. CDR1 is SQVTM and CDR2 is ANQGSEA in the germline V gene. V gave up 5 bases and J gave up 7 bases; unmatched junction bases: 3. The CDR3 contains 13 residues. The CDR3 nucleotides are TGCAGCGTTCGGGGACAGGGGGGTGAAAAACTGTTTTTT. The encoded protein is CSVRGQGGEKLFF.

This clonotype has ten or more counts. The V gene is TRBV20-1, the J gene TRBJ1-5; possible D gene TRBD1, 5 bases. The length of the CDR3 is 13 residues. The germline CDR1 and CDR2 sequences are DFQATT and SNEGSKA (reference sequence). Trimming stripped 3 bases from V and 4 bases from J, with 10 bases between. In DNA form, the CDR3 reads TGCAGTGCTAGTGGCGGGGGGAATCAGCCCCAGCATTTT. Protein: CSASGGGNQPQHF.

The V gene is TRBV2, the J gene TRBJ2-1; 12 nucleotides agree with TRBD2. Losses at the gene ends were 4 bases for V and 5 bases for J; bases not matched to a gene: 0. The germline V gene encodes CDR1 SNHLY and CDR2 FYNNEI. The CDR3 is 14 residues long. CDR3 loop: CASSGLAGDNEQFF. As DNA, the CDR3 is TGTGCCAGCAGTGGACTAGCGGGGGACAATGAGCAGTTCTTC.